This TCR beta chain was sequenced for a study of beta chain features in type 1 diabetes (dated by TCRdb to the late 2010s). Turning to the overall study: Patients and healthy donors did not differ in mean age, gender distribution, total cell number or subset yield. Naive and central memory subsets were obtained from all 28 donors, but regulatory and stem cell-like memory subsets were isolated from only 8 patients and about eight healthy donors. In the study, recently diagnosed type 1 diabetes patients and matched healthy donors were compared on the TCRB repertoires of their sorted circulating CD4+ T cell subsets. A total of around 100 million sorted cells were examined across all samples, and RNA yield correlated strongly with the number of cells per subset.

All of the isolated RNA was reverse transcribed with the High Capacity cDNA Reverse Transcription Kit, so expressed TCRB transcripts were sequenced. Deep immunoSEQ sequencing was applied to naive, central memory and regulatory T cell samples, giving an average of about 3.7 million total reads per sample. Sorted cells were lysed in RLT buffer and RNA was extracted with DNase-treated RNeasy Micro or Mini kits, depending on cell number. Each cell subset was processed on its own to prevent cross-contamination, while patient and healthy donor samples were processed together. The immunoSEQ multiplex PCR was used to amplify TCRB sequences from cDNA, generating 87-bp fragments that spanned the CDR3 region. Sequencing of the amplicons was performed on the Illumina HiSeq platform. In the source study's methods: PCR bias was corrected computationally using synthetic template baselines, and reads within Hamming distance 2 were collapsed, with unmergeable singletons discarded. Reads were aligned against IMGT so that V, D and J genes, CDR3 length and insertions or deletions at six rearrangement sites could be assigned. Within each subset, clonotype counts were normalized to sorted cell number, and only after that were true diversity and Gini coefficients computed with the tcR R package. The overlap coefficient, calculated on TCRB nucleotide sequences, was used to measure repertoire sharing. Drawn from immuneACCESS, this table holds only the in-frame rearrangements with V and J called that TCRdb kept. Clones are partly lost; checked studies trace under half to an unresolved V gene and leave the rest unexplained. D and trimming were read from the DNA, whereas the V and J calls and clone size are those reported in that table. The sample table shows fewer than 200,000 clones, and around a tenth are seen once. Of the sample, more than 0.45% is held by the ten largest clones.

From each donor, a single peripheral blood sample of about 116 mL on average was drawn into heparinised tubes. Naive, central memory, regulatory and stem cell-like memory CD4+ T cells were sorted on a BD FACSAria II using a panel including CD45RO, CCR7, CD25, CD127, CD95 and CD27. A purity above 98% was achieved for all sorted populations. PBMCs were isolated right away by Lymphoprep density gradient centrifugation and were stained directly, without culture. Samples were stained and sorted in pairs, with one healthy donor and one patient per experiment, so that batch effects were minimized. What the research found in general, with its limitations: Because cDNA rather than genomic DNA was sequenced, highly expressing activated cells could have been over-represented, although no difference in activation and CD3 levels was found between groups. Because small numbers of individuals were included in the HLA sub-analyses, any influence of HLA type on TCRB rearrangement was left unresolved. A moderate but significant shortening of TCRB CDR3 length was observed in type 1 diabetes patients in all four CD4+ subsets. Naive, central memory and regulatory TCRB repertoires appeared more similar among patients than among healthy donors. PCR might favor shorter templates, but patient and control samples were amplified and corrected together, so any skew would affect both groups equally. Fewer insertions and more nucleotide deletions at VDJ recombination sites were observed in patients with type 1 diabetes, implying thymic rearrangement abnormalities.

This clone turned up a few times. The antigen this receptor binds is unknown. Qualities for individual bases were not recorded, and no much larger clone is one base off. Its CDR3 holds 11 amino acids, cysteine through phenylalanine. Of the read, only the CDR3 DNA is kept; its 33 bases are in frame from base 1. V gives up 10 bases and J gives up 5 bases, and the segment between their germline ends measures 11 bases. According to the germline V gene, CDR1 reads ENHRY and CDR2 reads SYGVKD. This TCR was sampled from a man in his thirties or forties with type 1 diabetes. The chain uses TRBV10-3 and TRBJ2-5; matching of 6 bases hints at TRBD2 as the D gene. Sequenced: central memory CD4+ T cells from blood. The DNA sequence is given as TGTGCCACCGGAGGAGGGGAGACCCAGTACTTC. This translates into CATGGGETQYF.